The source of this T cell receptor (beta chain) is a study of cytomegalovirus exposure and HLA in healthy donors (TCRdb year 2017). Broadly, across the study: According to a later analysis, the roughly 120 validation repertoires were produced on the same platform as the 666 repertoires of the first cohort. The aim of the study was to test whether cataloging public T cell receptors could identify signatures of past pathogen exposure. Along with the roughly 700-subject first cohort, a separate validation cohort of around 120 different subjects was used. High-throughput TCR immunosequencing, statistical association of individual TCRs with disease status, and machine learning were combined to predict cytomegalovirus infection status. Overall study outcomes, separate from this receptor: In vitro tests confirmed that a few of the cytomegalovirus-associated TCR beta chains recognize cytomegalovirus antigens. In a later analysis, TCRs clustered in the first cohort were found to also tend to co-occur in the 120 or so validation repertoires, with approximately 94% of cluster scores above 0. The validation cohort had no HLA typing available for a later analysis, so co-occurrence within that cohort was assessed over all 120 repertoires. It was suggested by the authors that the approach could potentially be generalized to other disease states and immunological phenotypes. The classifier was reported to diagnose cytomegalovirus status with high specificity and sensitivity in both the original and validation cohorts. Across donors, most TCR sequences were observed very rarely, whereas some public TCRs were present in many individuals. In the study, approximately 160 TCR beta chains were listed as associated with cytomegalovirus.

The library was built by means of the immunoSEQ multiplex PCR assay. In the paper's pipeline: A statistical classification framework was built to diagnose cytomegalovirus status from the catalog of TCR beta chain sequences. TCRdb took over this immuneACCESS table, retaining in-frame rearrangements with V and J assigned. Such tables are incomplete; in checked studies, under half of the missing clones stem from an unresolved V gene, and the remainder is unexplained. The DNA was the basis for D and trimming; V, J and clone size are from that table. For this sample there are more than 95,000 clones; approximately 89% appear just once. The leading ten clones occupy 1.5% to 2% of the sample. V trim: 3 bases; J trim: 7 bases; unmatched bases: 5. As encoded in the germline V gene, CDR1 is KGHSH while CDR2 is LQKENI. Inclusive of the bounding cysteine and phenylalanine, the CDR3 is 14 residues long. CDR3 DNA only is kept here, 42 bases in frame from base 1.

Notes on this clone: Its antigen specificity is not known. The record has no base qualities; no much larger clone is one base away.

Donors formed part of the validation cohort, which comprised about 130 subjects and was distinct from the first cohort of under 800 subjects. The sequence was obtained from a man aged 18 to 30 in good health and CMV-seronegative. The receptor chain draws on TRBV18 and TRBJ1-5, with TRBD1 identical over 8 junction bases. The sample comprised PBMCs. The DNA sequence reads TGTGCCAGCTCACCGGCTGGACAGGGACAGCCCCAGCATTTT. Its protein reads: CASSPAGQGQPQHF.